This passage covers 19 T cell receptor beta chains from one sample sequenced in a study of OX40 agonist ivuxolimab in advanced cancers. Assay: immunoSEQ multiplex PCR; the TCRdb copy retains only in-frame clones and omits some. The sample lists about 58,000 clones, about 79% occurring once. Sequencing used CD4+ or CD8+ T cells sorted from blood, obtained in a trial of the OX40 agonist ivuxolimab. Receptors originate from an adult with an advanced solid tumor such as melanoma, head and neck, liver or kidney cancer.

V gene TRBV2 combines with J gene TRBJ1-2; 9 bases agree with TRBD1. From germline, CDR1 is SNHLY and CDR2 FYNNEI. The CDR3 is 13 amino acids. J was trimmed by 6 bases and V by 3 bases; bases with no gene match: 2. CDR3 DNA: TGTGCCAGCAGTGAGAGGGACAGGGATGGCTACACCTTC. Protein: CASSERDRDGYTF.

The chain couples TRBV30 to TRBJ2-7, with D unclear. Trimming stripped 2 bases from V and 4 bases from J, with 6 bases between. The germline gives CDR1 GTSNPN, CDR2 SVGIG (reference sequence). The length of the CDR3 is 11 residues. The CDR3 DNA follows: TGTGCCTGGAGTTCACAATACGAGCAGTACTTC. It codes for CAWSSQYEQYF.

The V gene is TRBV5-1, the J gene TRBJ1-2; D uncertain. CDR3 size: 16 residues. CDR1 is SGHRS, CDR2 YFSETQ, per germline. Trimming cost V 4 bases and J 3 bases, with 19 bases left between them. The CDR3: CASSPFGRDEDYGYTF. The CDR3 DNA reads as TGCGCCAGCAGCCCCTTTGGGAGGGATGAGGACTATGGCTACACCTTC.

The chain carries TRBV5-5 and TRBJ1-1; 9 bases are a match to TRBD1. CDR3 length: 14 amino acids. The germline gives CDR1 SGHKS, CDR2 YYEKEE (reference sequence). The junction had 7 bases not matched to a gene; V was cut back by 5 bases and J by 5 bases. CDR3 bases: TGTGCCAGCAGGACAGGGGGGAAGGAGACTGAAGCTTTCTTT. Translating gives CASRTGGKETEAFF.

The chain uses TRBV7-2 and TRBJ2-5; D gene uncertain. This CDR3 has 14 amino acids. V was clipped by 4 bases and J by 3 bases, with 12 bases between them. Germline-derived CDR1 and CDR2 are SGHTA and FQGNSA. CDR3 region: CASSSRYQEETQYF. The CDR3 DNA follows: TGTGCCAGCAGCTCCCGTTACCAGGAAGAGACCCAGTACTTC.

The rearrangement uses TRBV10-3 and TRBJ2-1, with D maybe TRBD1 (5 bases). The CDR3 has 13 residues. Germline assignment: CDR1 ENHRY and CDR2 SYGVKD. The V end was cut by 8 bases, the J end by 2 bases, with 10 bases between. CDR3 in amino acids: CAIGRQPYNEQFF. In DNA, the CDR3 is TGTGCCATCGGAAGACAGCCCTACAATGAGCAGTTCTTC.

This clone was counted a few times. CDR3 bases: TGCGCCAGCAGCGCGCTTTCTACAGGGTCTGCTGAGCAGTTCTTC. Its protein is CASSALSTGSAEQFF. This chain links TRBV5-1 with TRBJ2-1; a possible D gene is TRBD1 (6 bases). V shed 4 bases and J shed 9 bases, with 20 bases lying between them. The V gene's germline CDR1 is SGHRS and CDR2 YFSETQ. This CDR3 contains 15 residues.

Only one count was recorded for this clone. The DNA for the CDR3 is TGTGCCAGTAGCAGGATGGGCTCCTACAATGAGCAGTTCTTC. It encodes CASSRMGSYNEQFF. The V call is TRBV27, the J call TRBJ2-1; D call uncertain. Germline CDR1 MNHEY, CDR2 SMNVEV (reference sequence). CDR3 length equals 14 residues. V shed 9 bases and J shed 0 bases, with 12 bases lying between them.

This chain joins TRBV6-5 and TRBJ1-1; D not certain. CDR1 MNHEY and CDR2 SVGAGI come from the germline V gene. This CDR3 is built from 13 residues. V was cut by 7 bases and J by 1 base, with 10 bases left in between. The CDR3 here is CASKKGRNTEAFF. CDR3 DNA: TGTGCCAGCAAGAAAGGGAGGAACACTGAAGCTTTCTTT.

The chain employs TRBV5-4 and TRBJ1-4; perhaps TRBD1 as D (6 bases). The CDR3 runs to 13 residues. The germline CDR1 and CDR2 sequences are SGHNT and YYREEE (reference sequence). Trimming removed 2 bases from V and 11 bases from J, with 13 bases in between. CDR3 in amino acids: CASSLGGGGKLFF. The CDR3 nucleotides read TGTGCCAGCAGCTTAGGGGGAGGGGGGAAACTGTTTTTT.

The chain couples TRBV6-6 to TRBJ2-3, with unresolved D. The CDR3 length is 13 residues. The germline V gene encodes CDR1 MNHNY and CDR2 SVGAGI (reference sequence). V was cut by 7 bases and J by 2 bases, with 10 bases left in between. For the CDR3, the DNA is TGTGCCAGCACCAAAGACGCCACAGATACGCAGTATTTT. Its translation is CASTKDATDTQYF.

CDR3 in amino acids: CASSFSETENQPQHF. The DNA for the CDR3 is TGTGCCAGCAGTTTCTCCGAGACAGAAAATCAGCCCCAGCATTTT. The chain joins TRBV6-5 to TRBJ1-5; D possibly corresponds to TRBD1 (5 bases). The CDR3 covers 15 residues. V shed 4 bases and J shed 4 bases, with 14 bases lying between them. Germline V gene lookup returns CDR1 MNHEY and CDR2 SVGAGI.

This chain uses TRBV7-9 with TRBJ2-3; no firm D call. The V gene's germline CDR1 is SEHNR and CDR2 FQNEAQ (reference sequence). The CDR3 covers 14 residues. V lost 0 bases to trimming and J lost 3 bases, with 7 bases between them. In DNA form, the CDR3 reads TGTGCCAGCAGCTTAGCCCAGGAGACAGATACGCAGTATTTT. Protein: CASSLAQETDTQYF. Using reference TRBV7-9 and TRBJ2-3 for the parts outside the CDR3, the full variable domain is DTGVSQNPRHKITKRGQNVTFRCDPISEHNRLYWYRQTLGQGPEFLTYFQNEAQLEKSRLLSDRFSAERPKGSFSTLEIQRTEQGDSAMYLCASSLAQETDTQYFGPGTRLTVL.

The chain recombines TRBV11-2 with TRBJ2-5; 7 bases are shared with TRBD1. J gave up 1 base and V 4 bases, and 0 bases lay outside the gene matches. The CDR3 is 13 residues long. Germline-derived CDR1 and CDR2 are SGHAT and FQNNGV. CDR3 sequence (DNA): TGTGCCAGCAGCTCAGGGGGCCAAGAGACCCAGTACTTC. Translation gives CASSSGGQETQYF.

The V call is TRBV29-1, the J call TRBJ2-1, with 7 bases identical to TRBD2. CDR1 and CDR2 (germline): SQVTM, ANQGSEA. The V segment lost 0 bases and the J segment 3 bases; nucleotides outside the gene matches: 5. This CDR3 has 15 amino acids. CDR3 region: CSVEDGSGIYNEQFF. In nucleotides, the CDR3 is TGCAGCGTTGAAGATGGGAGCGGGATCTACAATGAGCAGTTCTTC.

The rearrangement links TRBV2 to TRBJ2-7; no definite D call. The germline CDR1 and CDR2 sequences are SNHLY and FYNNEI. CDR3 length: 10 amino acids. V was pared by 6 bases and J by 2 bases, with 2 bases between. Here the CDR3 DNA reads TGTGCCAGCAGAACCTACGAGCAGTACTTC. This translates into CASRTYEQYF.

The V gene is TRBV6-6, the J gene TRBJ2-5; D is undetermined. The CDR3 covers 12 residues. V was trimmed by 5 bases and J by 3 bases, leaving 7 bases between them. The germline CDR1 and CDR2 sequences are MNHNY and SVGAGI (reference sequence). CDR3 nucleotide sequence: TGTGCCAGCAGTATTAGTGAAGAGACCCAGTACTTC. This sequence encodes CASSISEETQYF.

This clone is judged medium-sized. The chain has TRBV4-1 and TRBJ1-1; D unclear. CDR3 length: 15 amino acids. Germline CDR1 reads MGHRA; CDR2 reads YSYEKL. The ends were cut back, 1 base at V and 1 base at J, with 10 bases in the middle. DNA of the CDR3: TGCGCCAGCAGCCAAGTAGGGTTGGGGAACACTGAAGCTTTCTTT. Protein sequence: CASSQVGLGNTEAFF.

CDR3 in DNA: TGTGCCAGCAGCTCCCAGGGGGGGGCGGGCTACTATGGCTACACCTTC. This encodes CASSSQGGAGYYGYTF. V usage is TRBV5-4 and J usage is TRBJ1-2, with 7 bases that match TRBD1. Unmatched junction bases numbered 11, after V lost 3 bases and J lost 3 bases. Germline loops: CDR1 SGHNT, CDR2 YYREEE (reference sequence). The length of the CDR3 is 16 residues.